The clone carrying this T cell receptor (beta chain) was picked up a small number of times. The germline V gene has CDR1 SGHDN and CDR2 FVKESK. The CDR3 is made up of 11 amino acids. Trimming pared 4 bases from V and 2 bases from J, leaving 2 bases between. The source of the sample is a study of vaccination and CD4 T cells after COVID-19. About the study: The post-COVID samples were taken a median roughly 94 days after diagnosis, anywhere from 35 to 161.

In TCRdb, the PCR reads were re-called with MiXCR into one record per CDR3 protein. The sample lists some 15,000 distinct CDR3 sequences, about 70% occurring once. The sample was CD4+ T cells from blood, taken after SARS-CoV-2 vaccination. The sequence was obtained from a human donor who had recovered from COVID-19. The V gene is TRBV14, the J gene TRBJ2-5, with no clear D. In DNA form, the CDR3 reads TGTGCCAGCAGCCTGCAAGAGACCCAGTACTTC. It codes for CASSLQETQYF.